This TCR beta chain derives from a study of T cell responses to AZD1222 COVID-19 vaccine. V lost 4 bases to trimming and J lost 4 bases; unmatched junction nucleotides: 4. The CDR3 spans 13 residues. From germline, CDR1 is SGHRS and CDR2 YFSETQ. TCRdb's table, derived via immunoSEQ multiplex PCR, lists solely in-frame clones and lacks some. The sample has 100,000 to 150,000 clones; roughly 93% are singletons. This clone has a single count. The clonotype was recovered from an adult who received the AZD1222 COVID-19 vaccine. This chain connects TRBV5-1 to TRBJ1-1; 7 bases are shared with TRBD1. This specimen was peripheral blood, taken 28 days after the second AZD1222 dose. The CDR3: CASSIQGGTEAFF. CDR3 in DNA: TGCGCCAGCAGCATCCAGGGGGGCACTGAAGCTTTCTTT. The full variable domain, rest sourced from reference TRBV5-1 and TRBJ1-1, is KAGVTQTPRYLIKTRGQQVTLSCSPISGHRSVSWYQQTPGQGLQFLFEYFSETQRNKGNFPGRFSGRQFSNSRSEMNVSTLELGDSALYLCASSIQGGTEAFFGQGTRLTVV.